This TCR beta chain was sequenced in a study of blood T cell repertoires in COVID-19. Study details: There were acute and convalescent COVID-19 samples, and they came from the United States, Italy and Spain.

As for this clone: This may arise from a read error, as a much more abundant clone is one base away.

Original analysis: Amplification from reference gene primers served as the basis for estimated nucleated cell counts. Repertoires were generated with immunoSEQ multiplex PCR, while TCRdb's copy carries only in-frame clones and drops some. V and J calls and clone size are given by that table; D and trimming were obtained from the DNA. This sample has approximately 380,000 clones, with 85% found just once. Trimming left V 3 bases short and J 6 bases short, with 20 bases between. The CDR3 spans 16 residues. Germline V CDR1 and CDR2: MNHEY, SMNVEV (reference sequence). The genes are TRBV27 and TRBJ1-1; TRBD1 might be the D (6 bases). The sequencing sample was made of peripheral blood. The sequence was obtained from a young woman with acute or convalescent COVID-19. CDR3 in DNA: TGTGCCAGCAGTTTGGTTCAGGGGTTAGCGTACGCTGAAGCTTTCTTT. Translated, it gives CASSLVQGLAYAEAFF.